The T cell receptor (beta chain) described here comes from a study of neurological immune-mediated disorders (dated by TCRdb to about 2019). Regarding the complete study: The study compared peripheral blood TCR-beta repertoires of HTLV-I-associated myelopathy (HAM/TSP) patients, multiple sclerosis patients and healthy controls using UMI-based sequencing. Alongside PBMC samples, the set of some 97 TCR-beta libraries contained longitudinal samples, technical triplicates, and paired CD4+ and CD8+ T-cell subsets that had been sorted. The cohort included 60 to 75 subjects: about 15 with HAM/TSP, around 34 with multiple sclerosis, and approximately 20 healthy controls.

To synthesize cDNA, template-switch 5'RACE was performed with a primer carrying a 10-nucleotide random unique molecular identifier so that each TCR transcript was tagged. Each sequencing run produced over 190 million TCR-beta sequences covering 15-18 subjects. The RNeasy kit was used to extract total RNA. The KAPA Real-time Library Amplification kit was used to amplify TCR-beta VDJ regions with primers for the TCR constant region and the 5'RACE anchor. Sample indexes and Illumina adaptors were added in a first PCR, and a second PCR then increased library yield. The roughly 650 bp TCR product was size-selected on a 2% E-gel SizeSelection system after Ampure bead purification. Library quality was checked on a Bioanalyzer, concentration was measured with Qubit, and libraries were quantified with the Kapa Library Quantification kit before pooling. An Illumina HiSeq 2500 was used to sequence the libraries paired-end at 2 x 150 bp. To increase sequence diversity, roughly 24-31% phiX was spiked into each library pool. Turning to the authors' computational methods: The UMI-based MiGEC pipeline processed quality-filtered reads and removed over 75% of raw TCR sequences during error correction. IMGT germline references were used for aligning VDJ genes, and each clonotype was defined as a unique CDR3 amino acid sequence together with its V-J genes. Clonal expansion, Shannon diversity and CDR3 relatedness (CalcPairwiseDistances, ClusterSamples) were evaluated with VDJtools, and phylogenetic trees were built with CLCbio workbench. A clone was classed as expanded if it had 8 or more unique UMIs, a cutoff based on coefficient-of-variation modelling across technical triplicates. Using fastp trimming at Q25 and MiXCR clonotype assembly, TCRdb reanalyzed the public sequencing data and kept in-frame beta chains. All rows with the same CDR3 protein become a single entry with the most common DNA and genes. The V and J calls here are based on TCRdb, not the publication. In all, the sample holds about 20,000 distinct CDR3 sequences, and around 9.3% of those were seen once. The ten largest clones take up about 20% of the sample.

With regard to this clonotype: The antigen this receptor binds is unknown. No clone much larger than this one lies a single base away; base qualities are absent.

On the study overall, not on this receptor specifically: TCR clonal expansion was highest in HAM/TSP patients and lowest in MS patients, with MS patients falling below even healthy controls. No identical CDR3 amino acid sequences were shared among expanded clones across subjects, suggesting private TCR-beta repertoires in all groups.

For unsorted PBMC libraries, 2 million PBMCs were used after storage in RNAlater at -80 degrees C until RNA extraction. Peripheral blood underwent Ficoll-Hypaque density gradient centrifugation to isolate PBMCs, which were then cryopreserved in liquid nitrogen. The source is a woman aged 55 to 70 with HTLV-1-associated myelopathy (HAM/TSP). The source material was PBMCs.

CDR3 loop: CASSLPLGDTDTQYF. Here is the DNA: TGCGCCAGCAGCCTACCCCTAGGAGACACAGATACGCAGTATTTT. The rearranged segments are TRBV5-1 and TRBJ2-3, with the D gene not confidently named. A distance of 14 bases separates the germline ends of V and J, which lose 4 bases and 2 bases respectively. Reading from cysteine to phenylalanine, the CDR3 counts 15 amino acids. Kept here is only the CDR3 DNA, which spans 45 bases and is read in frame from base 1. The germline V gene supplies CDR1 SGHRS and CDR2 YFSETQ. With the portions outside the CDR3 filled from the reference TRBV5-1 and TRBJ2-3 genes, the complete variable region becomes KAGVTQTPRYLIKTRGQQVTLSCSPISGHRSVSWYQQTPGQGLQFLFEYFSETQRNKGNFPGRFSGRQFSNSRSEMNVSTLELGDSALYLCASSLPLGDTDTQYFGPGTRLTVL.